Below are 27 T cell receptor beta chains sequenced from a single sample in a study of control samples from healthy donors and cancer patients. TCRdb keeps only in-frame clones here, not all; method: immunoSEQ multiplex PCR. The data show more than 95,000 clones, around 89% seen once. Sequenced: PBMCs. The receptor source for this set is a man aged 55 to 69 with lung cancer.

The chain has TRBV5-1 and TRBJ2-7; 10 positions match TRBD2. The CDR3 is made up of 17 amino acids. Trimming cost V 0 bases and J 0 bases; bases outside gene matches: 6. CDR1 SGHRS and CDR2 YFSETQ come from the germline V gene. The CDR3 nucleotides are TGCGCCAGCAGCTTGGTGCTAGCGGGGGCCAGCTCCTACGAGCAGTACTTC. Amino acid sequence: CASSLVLAGASSYEQYF.

The rearrangement links TRBV5-1 to TRBJ1-3; D is undetermined. V dropped 5 bases and J dropped 2 bases, with 8 bases sitting between them. The CDR3 contains 13 residues. Germline V gene sequence: CDR1 SGHRS, CDR2 YFSETQ. The CDR3 protein is CASSSGTGNTIYF. CDR3 nucleotide sequence: TGCGCCAGCAGTTCGGGAACTGGAAACACCATATATTTT.

V is TRBV27 and J is TRBJ2-2; possible D gene TRBD1, 6 bases. V was trimmed by 6 bases and J by 1 base, leaving 9 bases between them. The V gene's germline CDR1 is MNHEY and CDR2 SMNVEV (reference sequence). This CDR3 region has 14 residues. This chain's CDR3 is CASRQGRNTGELFF. DNA of the CDR3: TGTGCCAGCAGACAGGGTAGGAACACCGGGGAGCTGTTTTTT.

The chain links TRBV5-1 to TRBJ1-1; D unresolved. V dropped 4 bases and J dropped 1 base, with 11 bases sitting between them. The CDR3 runs 14 residues. The germline gives CDR1 SGHRS, CDR2 YFSETQ. This CDR3 reads CASSLEHENTEAFF. The CDR3 DNA reads as TGCGCCAGCAGCCTAGAGCACGAGAACACTGAAGCTTTCTTT. Drawing the rest from reference TRBV5-1 and TRBJ1-1, the complete variable domain is KAGVTQTPRYLIKTRGQQVTLSCSPISGHRSVSWYQQTPGQGLQFLFEYFSETQRNKGNFPGRFSGRQFSNSRSEMNVSTLELGDSALYLCASSLEHENTEAFFGQGTRLTVV.

This clone was counted once. The genes are TRBV12-3 or TRBV12-4 and TRBJ2-3; D unclear. The CDR3 extends over 13 amino acids. Trimming took 3 bases from V and 2 from J, leaving 6 bases between them. The CDR3, as DNA: TGTGCCAGCAGTTTCCGAACCACAGATACGCAGTATTTT. It translates to CASSFRTTDTQYF.

The J gene is TRBJ2-5, the V gene TRBV29-1; D unclear. Trimming stripped 4 bases from V and 1 base from J, with 16 bases between. CDR3 length equals 15 residues. Looked up from germline, CDR1 is SQVTM and CDR2 is ANQGSEA. CDR3 sequence: CSVATAYYVQETQYF. The DNA for the CDR3 is TGCAGCGTTGCTACAGCCTACTACGTCCAAGAGACCCAGTACTTC.

The chain joins TRBV24-1 to TRBJ2-7; a possible D gene is TRBD1 (6 bases). Trimming cost V 9 bases and J 5 bases, with 16 bases left between them. Germline lookup yields CDR1 KGHDR and CDR2 SFDVKD. The CDR3 runs to 13 residues. This chain's CDR3 is CATLGAGENEQYV. The CDR3 bases are TGTGCCACCTTGGGCGCAGGGGAGAACGAGCAGTACGTC.

This chain joins TRBV7-8 and TRBJ2-3, with D maybe TRBD2 (7 bases). Looked up from germline, CDR1 is SGHVS and CDR2 is FQNEAQ. V lost 4 bases to trimming and J lost 0 bases, with 17 bases between them. This CDR3 is built from 17 residues. The DNA for the CDR3 is TGTGCCAGCAGCTACCCCTTGGGGGGGCTTAGCACAGATACGCAGTATTTT. It specifies CASSYPLGGLSTDTQYF. The whole variable domain, remainder taken from reference TRBV7-8 and TRBJ2-3, is GAGVSQSPRYKVAKRGQDVALRCDPISGHVSLFWYQQALGQGPEFLTYFQNEAQLDKSGLPSDRFFAERPEGSVSTLKIQRTQQEDSAVYLCASSYPLGGLSTDTQYFGPGTRLTVL.

This clone was counted once. The V and J genes are TRBV7-6 and TRBJ1-6; D unclear. The length of the CDR3 is 14 residues. Germline assignment: CDR1 SGHVS and CDR2 FNYEAQ. V shed 0 bases and J shed 6 bases, with 6 bases lying between them. The CDR3 region has the DNA TGTGCCAGCAGCTTAGCAACAGTTAATTCACCCCTCCACTTT. Translated, it gives CASSLATVNSPLHF.

The gene calls are TRBV19 and TRBJ2-5, with 11 nucleotides matching TRBD1. This CDR3 region has 16 residues. J gave up 5 bases and V 3 bases, and 8 bases lay outside the gene matches. Germline loops: CDR1 LNHDA, CDR2 SQIVND (reference sequence). The CDR3 loop is CASSMPGQGAGETQYF. The CDR3, as DNA: TGTGCCAGTAGTATGCCCGGACAGGGGGCCGGGGAGACCCAGTACTTC.

This chain connects TRBV27 to TRBJ2-7; 7 bases are shared with TRBD1. This CDR3 is 16 amino acids long. Germline V lookup: CDR1 MNHEY, CDR2 SMNVEV (reference sequence). With V trimmed by 6 bases and J by 6 bases, 17 bases remained unmatched. CDR3 region: CASSIRRTDRELEQYF. CDR3 in DNA: TGTGCCAGCAGCATACGACGGACAGACAGGGAACTCGAGCAGTACTTC.

This clone was detected once. V usage is TRBV20-1 and J usage is TRBJ2-7; D unresolved. The CDR3 loop spans 12 amino acids. Trimming left V 3 bases short and J 0 bases short, with 6 bases between. Germline CDR1 DFQATT, CDR2 SNEGSKA (reference sequence). The CDR3 nucleotides are TGCAGTGCTAGTCGGAGCTCCTACGAGCAGTACTTC. Its translation: CSASRSSYEQYF.

The rearrangement joins TRBV6-5 to TRBJ1-1, with D tentatively TRBD1 (6 bases). V dropped 6 bases and J dropped 5 bases, with 19 bases sitting between them. Germline V CDR1 and CDR2: MNHEY, SVGAGI. The CDR3 length is 15 residues. CDR3 DNA: TGTGCCAGCAGCACGCTGTGGGGGCGGGGGACTGAAGCTTTCTTT. Its protein product is CASSTLWGRGTEAFF.

This clone was picked up one time. The chain is built from TRBV7-9 and TRBJ1-5; D is ambiguous. V dropped 6 bases and J dropped 5 bases, with 11 bases sitting between them. This CDR3 is 13 amino acids long. Germline CDR1 is SEHNR and CDR2 is FQNEAQ (reference sequence). CDR3 sequence: CASSRQQDQPQHF. The CDR3 nucleotides are TGTGCCAGCAGTCGACAACAAGATCAGCCCCAGCATTTT.

V gene TRBV4-2 combines with J gene TRBJ1-1; no firm D call. Germline CDR1 and CDR2: LGHNA and YNFKEQ. The CDR3 sequence is 14 residues long. Trimming removed 0 bases at V and 3 bases at J, with 8 bases between. The CDR3 sequence is CASSQETRDTEAFF. The CDR3 DNA follows: TGTGCCAGCAGCCAAGAGACACGAGACACTGAAGCTTTCTTT.

The chain is built from TRBV7-2 and TRBJ1-4; tentatively, D is TRBD1 (6 bases). Per the germline V gene, CDR1 is SGHTA and CDR2 is FQGNSA. The CDR3 totals 14 residues. Trimming stripped 3 bases from V and 4 bases from J, with 9 bases between. The CDR3: CASSLDSINEKLFF. In nucleotides, the CDR3 is TGTGCCAGCAGCTTGGACAGTATTAATGAAAAACTGTTTTTT.

This chain uses TRBV5-1 with TRBJ1-3; 9 nucleotides agree with TRBD1. CDR1 is SGHRS and CDR2 is YFSETQ in the germline V gene. Losses at the gene ends were 2 bases for V and 0 bases for J; bases not matched to a gene: 6. CDR3 size: 17 residues. This CDR3 reads CASSFGQGLTSGNTIYF. CDR3 in DNA: TGCGCCAGCAGCTTCGGACAGGGGCTCACCTCTGGAAACACCATATATTTT.

In nucleotides, the CDR3 is TGTGCCAGCAGCTCGGGACTAGCGGTGTACAATGAGCAGTTCTTC. It specifies CASSSGLAVYNEQFF. The rearrangement uses TRBV7-2 and TRBJ2-1, with 11 bases fitting TRBD2. Germline V gene lookup returns CDR1 SGHTA and CDR2 FQGNSA. This CDR3 comprises 15 residues. V gave up 4 bases and J gave up 4 bases; unmatched junction bases: 3.

The chain recombines TRBV7-9 with TRBJ2-2; D gene unclear. Germline values: CDR1 SEHNR, CDR2 FQNEAQ (reference sequence). Trimming stripped 0 bases from V and 7 bases from J, with 9 bases between. The CDR3 spans 14 residues. The CDR3 nucleotides read TGTGCCAGCAGCTTAGCGGGTTATGTCGGGGAGCTGTTTTTT. Translation: CASSLAGYVGELFF.

The J gene is TRBJ1-1, the V gene TRBV25-1, with D uncertain. Trimming pared 0 bases from V and 0 bases from J, leaving 11 bases between. CDR3 length equals 16 residues. Germline assignment: CDR1 MGHDK and CDR2 SYGVNS. The CDR3 nucleotides are TGTGCCAGCAGTGAATATCCCGCGACCCTGAACACTGAAGCTTTCTTT. Translated, it gives CASSEYPATLNTEAFF.

J is TRBJ2-7 and V is TRBV10-3, with D tentatively TRBD1 (7 bases). V lost 10 bases and J 2 bases, leaving 12 bases between the germline ends. The CDR3 is made up of 12 amino acids. Germline-derived CDR1 and CDR2 are ENHRY and SYGVKD. This chain's CDR3 is CATGDSTYEQYF. The CDR3 region has the DNA TGTGCCACGGGGGACAGTACCTACGAGCAGTACTTC.

The rearrangement uses TRBV2 and TRBJ1-2, with TRBD1 matching 11 bases. Germline CDR1 is SNHLY and CDR2 is FYNNEI. The CDR3 consists of 15 residues. Trimming removed 6 bases from V and 1 base from J; junction bases left unmatched: 4. DNA for the CDR3: TGTGCCAGCAGCGGACAGGGGGCGATTAACTATGGCTACACCTTC. Its protein is CASSGQGAINYGYTF.

V gene TRBV5-1 combines with J gene TRBJ1-2, with 10 bases that match TRBD1. CDR1 and CDR2 (germline): SGHRS, YFSETQ. The CDR3 totals 13 residues. Trimming took 5 bases from V and 7 from J; bases not matched to a gene: 5. The CDR3 sequence is CASSLGTGVGYTF. In DNA, the CDR3 is TGCGCCAGCAGTCTGGGGACAGGGGTTGGCTACACCTTC.

V is TRBV4-2 and J is TRBJ1-2; D might be TRBD1 (6 bases). Looked up from germline, CDR1 is LGHNA and CDR2 is YNFKEQ. This CDR3 is built from 13 residues. V shed 4 bases and J shed 5 bases, with 11 bases lying between them. The CDR3 loop is CASSRDNLYGYTF. Here the CDR3 DNA reads TGTGCCAGCAGCCGGGACAACTTGTATGGCTACACCTTC.

A note on this clone: The same CDR3 is also encoded by other DNA sequences in this sample. The chain has TRBV24-1 and TRBJ2-3; D gene unclear. The CDR3 runs to 12 residues. V was clipped by 1 base and J by 6 bases, with 4 bases between them. Germline V gene data show CDR1 as KGHDR and CDR2 as SFDVKD. CDR3 sequence: CATSDLVDTQYF. As DNA, the CDR3 is TGTGCCACCAGTGATTTAGTGGATACGCAGTATTTT.

The chain employs TRBV18 and TRBJ1-5, with 7 bases that match TRBD1. V shed 8 bases and J 8 bases; nucleotides not matched to a gene: 9. The V gene's germline CDR1 is KGHSH and CDR2 LQKENI. The CDR3 runs to 13 residues. CDR3 in DNA: TGTGCCAGCGCTTACAGGGGAGGGGAGCCCCAGCATTTT. This encodes CASAYRGGEPQHF.

This rearrangement joins TRBV9 to TRBJ2-3, with 11 bases aligning to TRBD1. Unmatched junction bases numbered 9, after V lost 4 bases and J lost 2 bases. This CDR3 has 17 residues. Germline V CDR1 and CDR2: SGDLS, YYNGEE. The CDR3 spells CASSPRTGGLPTDTQYF. In DNA form, the CDR3 reads TGTGCCAGCAGCCCGCGGACAGGGGGCCTTCCCACAGATACGCAGTATTTT.